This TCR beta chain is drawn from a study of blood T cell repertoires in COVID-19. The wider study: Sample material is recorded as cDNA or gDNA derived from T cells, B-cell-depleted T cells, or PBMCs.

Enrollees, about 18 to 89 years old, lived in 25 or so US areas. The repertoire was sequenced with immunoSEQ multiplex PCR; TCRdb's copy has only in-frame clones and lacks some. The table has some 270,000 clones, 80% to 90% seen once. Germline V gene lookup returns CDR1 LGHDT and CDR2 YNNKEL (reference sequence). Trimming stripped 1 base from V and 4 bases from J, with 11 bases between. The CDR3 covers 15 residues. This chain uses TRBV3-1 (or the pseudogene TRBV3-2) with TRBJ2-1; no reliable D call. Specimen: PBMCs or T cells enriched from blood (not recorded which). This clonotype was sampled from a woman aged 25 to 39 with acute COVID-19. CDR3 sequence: CASSQGSRTYNEQFF. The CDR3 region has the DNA TGTGCCAGCAGCCAAGGTAGCAGAACATACAATGAGCAGTTCTTC.